These 11 T cell receptor beta chains originate from one sample sequenced in a study of T cell responses to AZD1222 COVID-19 vaccine. Profiling relied on immunoSEQ multiplex PCR, and the TCRdb table lists in-frame clones only, not all of them. This table has 130,000 to 150,000 clones, approximately 88% appearing once. Sequenced material: peripheral blood, taken on day 0 of AZD1222 vaccination. The receptors come from an adult in good health.

The J gene is TRBJ2-3, the V gene TRBV9; TRBD1 matches at 7 bases. Unmatched junction bases numbered 9, after V lost 4 bases and J lost 4 bases. The CDR3 contains 15 residues. Germline values: CDR1 SGDLS, CDR2 YYNGEE. CDR3 residues: CASSNRQGSADTQYF. The DNA for the CDR3 is TGTGCCAGCAGCAATAGACAGGGCAGTGCAGATACGCAGTATTTT.

The chain couples TRBV4-1 to TRBJ2-5; D might be TRBD2 (6 bases). From germline, CDR1 is MGHRA and CDR2 YSYEKL. The CDR3 is 15 amino acids. Deletions cut 5 bases from V and 3 bases from J, with 16 bases between. CDR3 bases: TGCGCCAGCAGCTCTGGAGGAGGGAATAAAGAGACCCAGTACTTC. It is translated as CASSSGGGNKETQYF.

This clone was recorded only once. The chain couples TRBV24-1 to TRBJ2-2, with D possibly TRBD1 on 7 matching bases. V shed 3 bases and J shed 6 bases, with 22 bases lying between them. Germline assignment: CDR1 KGHDR and CDR2 SFDVKD. This CDR3 has 18 residues. Written as DNA, the CDR3 is TGTGCCACCAGTGATCTATTGCCGACAGGGCCGGGGGCCGGGGAGCTGTTTTTT. Amino acid sequence: CATSDLLPTGPGAGELFF.

Concerning this clone: One junction end disagrees with the germline gene, perhaps due to a read error. This chain uses TRBV14 with TRBJ2-4; D unclear. This CDR3 region has 13 residues. Germline V lookup: CDR1 SGHDN, CDR2 FVKESK. The CDR3 is CASSQGSSAIKYF. Here the CDR3 DNA reads TGTGCCAGCAGCCAAGGTTCCAGCGCCATTAAGTACTTC. The whole variable domain, filled in from reference TRBV14 and TRBJ2-4, reads EAGVTQFPSHSVIEKGQTVTLRCDPISGHDNLYWYRRVMGKEIKFLLHFVKESKQDESGMPNNRFLAERTGGTYSTLKVQPAELEDSGVYFCASSQGSSAIKYFGAGTRLSVL.

The gene calls are TRBV4-3 and TRBJ2-7; the match to TRBD1 covers 10 bases. The V and J ends lost 1 base and 5 bases, in that order; junction bases with no gene match: 8. The CDR3 covers 16 residues. Germline CDR1 and CDR2: LGHNA and YSLEER. In nucleotides, the CDR3 is TGCGCCAGCAGCCAAGTGATGACAGGGGGCTTCGACGAGCAGTACTTC. This encodes CASSQVMTGGFDEQYF.

The count of this clone is one. The chain couples TRBV5-1 to TRBJ2-2; either TRBD1 or TRBD2 may supply D (6 bases each). CDR1 is SGHRS and CDR2 is YFSETQ in the germline V gene. CDR3 length: 16 residues. Trimming removed 2 bases at V and 4 bases at J, with 15 bases between. CDR3 coding DNA: TGCGCCAGCAGCTTAACAGCCAGGGGAGGCACCGGGGAGCTGTTTTTT. The encoded protein is CASSLTARGGTGELFF.

The rearrangement links TRBV7-3 to TRBJ1-6; D may be TRBD1 (5 bases). CDR1 SGHTA and CDR2 FQGTGA come from the germline V gene. The V end lost 5 bases, the J end lost 9 bases, and 17 bases lay between the germline ends. CDR3 length equals 15 residues. The CDR3 DNA follows: TGTGCCAGCAGCCTCGGGGGGGAGTTTGGTTCACCCCTCCACTTT. Encoded protein: CASSLGGEFGSPLHF.

This clone was seen just once. This chain uses TRBV5-1 with TRBJ1-1; no clear D. The CDR3 loop spans 14 amino acids. CDR1 and CDR2 from the germline V gene are SGHRS and YFSETQ. Trimming removed 7 bases from V and 1 base from J, with 14 bases in between. The CDR3 protein is CASSFQSQNTEAFF. In nucleotides, the CDR3 is TGCGCCAGCTCCTTTCAATCCCAGAACACTGAAGCTTTCTTT.

CDR3 DNA: TGTGCCAGCAGCGCCCATCGGAGTGGATCTGGAAACACCATATATTTT. It codes for CASSAHRSGSGNTIYF. This chain links TRBV7-3 with TRBJ1-3, with D unresolved. Germline V gene data show CDR1 as SGHTA and CDR2 as FQGTGA. Between the trimmed V and J ends, which lost 5 bases and 1 base, there was a span of 15 bases. The CDR3 covers 16 residues.

The V gene is TRBV7-8, the J gene TRBJ1-1; tentatively, D is TRBD1 (6 bases). Germline CDR1 and CDR2: SGHVS and FQNEAQ. Trimming left V 6 bases short and J 1 base short, with 15 bases between. The CDR3 has 15 amino acids. CDR3 bases: TGTGCCAGCAGGTACAATCTACAGGGGAACACTGAAGCTTTCTTT. This gives the protein CASRYNLQGNTEAFF.

V is TRBV29-1 and J is TRBJ1-2, with D perhaps matching TRBD1 (6 bases). Germline V gives CDR1 SQVTM, CDR2 ANQGSEA. V lost 6 bases, J lost 7 bases, and 18 bases lay in between. The CDR3 spans 13 residues. Here the CDR3 reads CSVPLGAEGGYTF. Written as DNA, the CDR3 is TGCAGCGTGCCCTTGGGGGCGGAGGGTGGCTACACCTTC.